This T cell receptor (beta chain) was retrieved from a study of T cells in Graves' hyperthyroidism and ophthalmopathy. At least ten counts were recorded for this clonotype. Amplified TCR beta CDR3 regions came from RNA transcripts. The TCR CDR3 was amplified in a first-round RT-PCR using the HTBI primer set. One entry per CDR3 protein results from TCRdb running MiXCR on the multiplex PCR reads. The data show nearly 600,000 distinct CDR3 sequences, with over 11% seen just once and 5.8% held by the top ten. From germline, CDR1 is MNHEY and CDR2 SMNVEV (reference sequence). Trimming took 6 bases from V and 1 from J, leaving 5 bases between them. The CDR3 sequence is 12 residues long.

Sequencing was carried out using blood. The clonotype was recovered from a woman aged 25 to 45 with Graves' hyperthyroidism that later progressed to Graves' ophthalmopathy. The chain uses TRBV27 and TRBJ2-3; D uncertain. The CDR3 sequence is CASRSGTDTQYF. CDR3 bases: TGTGCCAGCAGATCGGGCACAGATACGCAGTATTTT.